Sequencing of this T cell receptor beta chain was carried out in a study of T cells in Graves' hyperthyroidism and ophthalmopathy. Study details: Any treatment followed the collection of peripheral blood at initial diagnosis. General study findings and limits: The majority of expanded thyroid clonotypes above 0.001 also appeared in blood.

Patients were aged 18 to 65, had disease duration under 2 months, and had newly diagnosed hyperthyroidism. Authors of the study amplified TCR beta CDR3 regions from RNA transcripts. The HTBI primer set drove a first-round RT-PCR of the TCR CDR3. TCRdb called the multiplex PCR reads again in MiXCR, with one record for every CDR3 protein. Found here are hundreds of thousands of distinct CDR3 sequences, 38% of them singletons; the top ten hold 8% to 9%. As for this clonotype: Antigen specificity is unknown.

The CDR3 runs to 16 residues. V lost 5 bases to trimming and J lost 2 bases, with 19 bases between them. Germline loops: CDR1 SEHNR, CDR2 FQNEAQ (reference sequence). V usage is TRBV7-9 and J usage is TRBJ2-7; either TRBD1 or TRBD2 may supply D (5 bases each). Sequencing was done on a sample of blood. The source of this sequence is a young man with Graves' hyperthyroidism. The CDR3 sequence: CASSVEGDSSPYEQYF. Here the CDR3 DNA reads TGTGCCAGCAGCGTAGAGGGAGACAGTTCCCCCTACGAGCAGTACTTC.